A selection of T cell receptor beta chains follows, all from one sample in a study of blood T cell repertoires in COVID-19. The data were produced by immunoSEQ multiplex PCR, yet TCRdb's version contains in-frame clones alone and is incomplete. The table has a few hundred thousand clones, approximately 81% seen once. What was sequenced was peripheral blood. Every receptor here comes from a woman in her late teens or twenties with acute or convalescent COVID-19. CDR3s include the opening cysteine and the closing phenylalanine or tryptophan. Each record gives: CDR3 protein, CDR3 DNA, V gene, J gene, clone size, D gene. A D gene is named only where the DNA matches it firmly. Expanded clones are given a class, and other clones once, few, many or no size at all.

CDR3aa: CASSGDRGYEQYF
CDR3nt: TGTGCCAGTTCTGGGGACAGGGGCTACGAGCAGTACTTC
v_gene: TRBV19
j_gene: TRBJ2-7
abundance: .
d_gene: TRBD1

CDR3aa: CASGTGPNTEAFF
CDR3nt: TGTGCCAGCGGGACAGGACCGAACACTGAAGCTTTCTTT
v_gene: TRBV18
j_gene: TRBJ1-1
abundance: .
d_gene: TRBD1

CDR3aa: CASGLVMQREKGNEQFF
CDR3nt: TGTGCTAGTGGTTTGGTAATGCAGCGGGAGAAGGGAAATGAGCAGTTCTTC
v_gene: TRBV12-5
j_gene: TRBJ2-1
abundance: .
d_gene: TRBD2

CDR3aa: CASTLVGSQSYEQYF
CDR3nt: TGTGCCAGCACCCTTGTGGGCTCCCAGTCCTACGAGCAGTACTTC
v_gene: TRBV28
j_gene: TRBJ2-7
abundance: .
d_gene: .

CDR3aa: CASSSLEGEETQYF
CDR3nt: TGCGCCAGCAGCTCCCTGGAGGGCGAAGAGACCCAGTACTTC
v_gene: TRBV5-1
j_gene: TRBJ2-5
abundance: .
d_gene: .

CDR3aa: CASSPGTSGSTGELFF
CDR3nt: TGTGCCAGCAGCCCTGGGACTAGCGGGAGCACCGGGGAGCTGTTTTTT
v_gene: TRBV4-2
j_gene: TRBJ2-2
abundance: once
d_gene: TRBD2

CDR3aa: CASSAGHWDSGAKLFF
CDR3nt: TGTGCCAGCAGTGCTGGACACTGGGACAGTGGTGCAAAACTGTTTTTT
v_gene: TRBV6-1
j_gene: TRBJ1-4
abundance: few
d_gene: TRBD1

CDR3aa: CSASAGGVDTQYF
CDR3nt: TGCAGTGCTAGTGCGGGAGGGGTAGATACGCAGTATTTT
v_gene: TRBV20-1
j_gene: TRBJ2-3
abundance: few
d_gene: TRBD2

CDR3aa: CSVEPGGSYGYTF
CDR3nt: TGCAGCGTTGAGCCGGGGGGTTCATATGGCTACACCTTC
v_gene: TRBV29-1
j_gene: TRBJ1-2
abundance: .
d_gene: .

CDR3aa: CASSLATGDSPLHF
CDR3nt: TGTGCCAGCAGCTTGGCGACAGGGGATTCACCCCTCCACTTT
v_gene: TRBV5-6
j_gene: TRBJ1-6
abundance: .
d_gene: TRBD1

CDR3aa: CASSLTFDEQFF
CDR3nt: TGTGCCAGCAGTCTGACTTTCGATGAGCAGTTCTTC
v_gene: TRBV28
j_gene: TRBJ2-1
abundance: .
d_gene: .

CDR3aa: CASSYLGRAGDEQFF
CDR3nt: TGTGCCAGCAGTTACCTCGGGAGGGCGGGCGATGAGCAGTTCTTC
v_gene: TRBV6-5
j_gene: TRBJ2-1
abundance: .
d_gene: TRBD2

CDR3aa: CASTPGGYSNQPQHF
CDR3nt: TGTGCCAGCACACCCGGGGGGTATAGCAATCAGCCCCAGCATTTT
v_gene: TRBV6-5
j_gene: TRBJ1-5
abundance: .
d_gene: .

CDR3aa: CASTGQGGGQPQHF
CDR3nt: TGTGCCAGCACGGGACAGGGGGGAGGTCAGCCCCAGCATTTT
v_gene: TRBV6-5
j_gene: TRBJ1-5
abundance: .
d_gene: TRBD1

CDR3aa: CASSLALRQALLPYTF
CDR3nt: TGTGCCAGCAGCTTAGCCCTCCGCCAGGCCTTACTCCCCTACACCTTC
v_gene: TRBV7-2
j_gene: TRBJ1-2
abundance: .
d_gene: .

CDR3aa: CASSRGLGTGFTEAFF
CDR3nt: TGTGCCAGCTCACGGGGGCTCGGGACAGGGTTCACTGAAGCTTTCTTT
v_gene: TRBV18
j_gene: TRBJ1-1
abundance: few
d_gene: TRBD1

CDR3aa: CASSLSLAGGQNEQFF
CDR3nt: TGTGCCAGCAGCTTAAGTCTAGCGGGAGGGCAGAATGAGCAGTTCTTC
v_gene: TRBV7-2
j_gene: TRBJ2-1
abundance: .
d_gene: TRBD2

CDR3aa: CASTPNRDRAKNIQYF
CDR3nt: TGTGCCAGCACCCCGAACCGGGACAGGGCCAAAAACATTCAGTACTTC
v_gene: TRBV7-2
j_gene: TRBJ2-4
abundance: .
d_gene: TRBD1

CDR3aa: CASSESIAGGPKGNEQFF
CDR3nt: TGCGCCAGCAGTGAGTCGATAGCGGGAGGGCCTAAAGGGAATGAGCAGTTCTTC
v_gene: TRBV10-1
j_gene: TRBJ2-1
abundance: .
d_gene: TRBD2

CDR3aa: CASSSSGTGQGNTIYF
CDR3nt: TGTGCCAGCAGTTCCTCCGGGACAGGGCAGGGAAACACCATATATTTT
v_gene: TRBV6-5
j_gene: TRBJ1-3
abundance: .
d_gene: TRBD1

CDR3aa: CAISAGQGGRRPTDTQYF
CDR3nt: TGTGCCATCAGTGCAGGTCAGGGTGGGCGGCGACCCACAGATACGCAGTATTTT
v_gene: TRBV10-3
j_gene: TRBJ2-3
abundance: once
d_gene: .

CDR3aa: CASSPPLDLKGQYF
CDR3nt: TGTGCCAGCAGCCCACCCCTAGACCTTAAAGGGCAGTACTTC
v_gene: TRBV7-2
j_gene: TRBJ2-7
abundance: .
d_gene: .

CDR3aa: CASSESDRGGYGYTF
CDR3nt: TGTGCCAGCAGTGAATCTGACAGGGGTGGCTATGGCTACACCTTC
v_gene: TRBV25-1
j_gene: TRBJ1-2
abundance: .
d_gene: TRBD1

CDR3aa: CASSLPGASSYNSPLHF
CDR3nt: TGTGCCAGCAGCCTTCCAGGGGCCAGCTCCTATAATTCACCCCTCCACTTT
v_gene: TRBV28
j_gene: TRBJ1-6
abundance: few
d_gene: .

CDR3aa: CASSPLTTSAEQYF
CDR3nt: TGTGCCAGCAGCCCTCTGACAACTTCGGCCGAGCAGTACTTC
v_gene: TRBV7-2
j_gene: TRBJ2-7
abundance: .
d_gene: .

CDR3aa: CASSQVGPGQETQYF
CDR3nt: TGTGCCAGCAGCCAAGTCGGTCCGGGACAAGAGACCCAGTACTTC
v_gene: TRBV7-6
j_gene: TRBJ2-5
abundance: .
d_gene: .

CDR3aa: CASRRREGFDEQFF
CDR3nt: TGTGCCAGTAGAAGGCGGGAGGGCTTTGATGAGCAGTTCTTC
v_gene: TRBV19
j_gene: TRBJ2-1
abundance: .
d_gene: TRBD2

CDR3aa: CASSLTLQGSPQHF
CDR3nt: TGTGCCAGCAGTTTAACTTTGCAGGGGTCGCCCCAGCATTTT
v_gene: TRBV6-5
j_gene: TRBJ1-5
abundance: .
d_gene: .

CDR3aa: CASSLMDRATGELFF
CDR3nt: TGTGCCAGCAGCTTAATGGACAGGGCCACCGGGGAGCTGTTTTTT
v_gene: TRBV11-2
j_gene: TRBJ2-2
abundance: few
d_gene: TRBD1

CDR3aa: CARQGAHYGYTF
CDR3nt: TGTGCCAGACAGGGGGCCCACTATGGCTACACCTTC
v_gene: TRBV9
j_gene: TRBJ1-2
abundance: .
d_gene: TRBD1

CDR3aa: CASSQDSGNEQFF
CDR3nt: TGCGCCAGCAGCCAAGATTCCGGCAATGAGCAGTTCTTC
v_gene: TRBV4-1
j_gene: TRBJ2-1
abundance: .
d_gene: .

CDR3aa: CASSFSYSGANVLTF
CDR3nt: TGTGCCAGCAGTTTTAGCTACTCTGGGGCCAACGTCCTGACTTTC
v_gene: TRBV6-5
j_gene: TRBJ2-6
abundance: .
d_gene: .

CDR3aa: CASRTGLNSPLHF
CDR3nt: TGCGCCAGCAGGACAGGGTTAAACTCACCCCTCCACTTT
v_gene: TRBV10-2
j_gene: TRBJ1-6
abundance: .
d_gene: TRBD1

CDR3aa: CASSNPGLAGEQYF
CDR3nt: TGTGCCAGCAGCAACCCGGGACTAGCAGGAGAGCAGTACTTC
v_gene: TRBV28
j_gene: TRBJ2-7
abundance: once
d_gene: TRBD2

CDR3aa: CASSEPDTQYF
CDR3nt: TGTGCCAGCTCAGAGCCAGATACGCAGTATTTT
v_gene: TRBV18
j_gene: TRBJ2-3
abundance: .
d_gene: .

CDR3aa: CTSSPEEGAHGRQPQHF
CDR3nt: TGCACCAGCAGCCCGGAAGAGGGGGCCCATGGTCGTCAGCCCCAGCATTTT
v_gene: TRBV1
j_gene: TRBJ1-5
abundance: .
d_gene: .

CDR3aa: CASSRQVLSGNTIYF
CDR3nt: TGTGCCAGCAGCCGACAGGTCCTCTCTGGAAACACCATATATTTT
v_gene: TRBV2
j_gene: TRBJ1-3
abundance: .
d_gene: .

CDR3aa: CASSYSQGSGNQPQHF
CDR3nt: TGTGCCAGCAGTTACTCGCAGGGTTCGGGCAATCAGCCCCAGCATTTT
v_gene: TRBV6-2/TRBV6-3
j_gene: TRBJ1-5
abundance: .
d_gene: .

CDR3aa: CASSPLLAGGGDTQYF
CDR3nt: TGTGCCAGCTCACCTCTACTAGCGGGAGGAGGAGATACGCAGTATTTT
v_gene: TRBV18
j_gene: TRBJ2-3
abundance: .
d_gene: TRBD2

CDR3aa: CASSTSGRALLDEQFF
CDR3nt: TGTGCCAGCAGCACTAGCGGGAGGGCCCTCTTGGATGAGCAGTTCTTC
v_gene: TRBV6-2/TRBV6-3
j_gene: TRBJ2-1
abundance: .
d_gene: TRBD2

CDR3aa: CASSVHGGGGAGELFF
CDR3nt: TGTGCCAGCAGCGTTCACGGGGGAGGGGGTGCCGGGGAGCTGTTTTTT
v_gene: TRBV11-3
j_gene: TRBJ2-2
abundance: once
d_gene: .

CDR3aa: CASSQETPGEGEETQYF
CDR3nt: TGCGCCAGCAGTCAAGAAACGCCCGGAGAAGGGGAAGAGACCCAGTACTTC
v_gene: TRBV23-1
j_gene: TRBJ2-5
abundance: few
d_gene: .

CDR3aa: CASSYSKGSGRGRYEQYF
CDR3nt: TGTGCCAGCAGTTACTCGAAAGGGAGCGGGAGGGGAAGGTACGAGCAGTACTTC
v_gene: TRBV6-2/TRBV6-3
j_gene: TRBJ2-7
abundance: .
d_gene: TRBD2

CDR3aa: CASPRTGDPFSTDTQYF
CDR3nt: TGTGCCAGCCCTAGGACAGGGGACCCTTTCAGCACAGATACGCAGTATTTT
v_gene: TRBV2
j_gene: TRBJ2-3
abundance: .
d_gene: TRBD1

CDR3aa: CASRKGGIGANVLTF
CDR3nt: TGTGCCAGCAGAAAGGGGGGGATTGGGGCCAACGTCCTGACTTTC
v_gene: TRBV27
j_gene: TRBJ2-6
abundance: .
d_gene: .